Listed below are T cell receptor beta chains from one sample, sequenced in a study of cytomegalovirus exposure and HLA in healthy donors. TCRdb keeps only in-frame clones here, not all; method: immunoSEQ multiplex PCR. The table has roughly 200,000 clones, around 80% seen once. The sample comprised PBMCs. The receptors come from an older woman in good health and CMV-seropositive. Each CDR3 is given with its conserved first and last residue.

TRBV11-2	CASSLRLAYNEQFF
TRBV7-3	CASSPVGSGSDEQFF
TRBV19	CASSVLAGSEETQYF
TRBV19	CASTETGVANEKLFF
TRBV28	CASSLGGNRPNYGYTF
TRBV5-1	CASSLRRTGDTEAFF
TRBV6-5	CASTRDKVNEKLFF
TRBV15	CATSRDPGSQETQYF
TRBV18	CASSPRGGSTDTQYF
TRBV6-1	CASSEAAEGRGQHF
TRBV7-2	CASSLYGQGANEKLFF
TRBV28	CASSTPGLSTDTQYF
TRBV11-2	CASRVGQANSYEQYF
TRBV30	CAWSASTNEKLFF
TRBV19	CASSRQGAGNTEAFF
TRBV5-1	CASSPAGPGQGRTGELFF
TRBV6-5	CASSRRDSSYEQYF
TRBV5-1	CASSPDVSGGVSGYTF
TRBV5-8	CASTIRTGRFGSPLHF
TRBV6-5	CASSRPGQGAGGYTF
TRBV29-1	CSGRTGGGLGDYEQYF
TRBV5-6	CASSPSGSYEQYF
TRBV2	CASRGGTHGSGNTIYF
TRBV28	CASSRLAGPLQETQYF
TRBV5-4	CASRSSGGDYEQYF
TRBV7-7	CASSTGLARVDEQFF
TRBV5-1	CASSFVQPGAGELFF
TRBV19	CATKGGSWAEKLFF
TRBV21-1	CASSKPGREGYEQYF
TRBV5-1	CASSFPGRETQYF
TRBV27	CASSTQGALHF
TRBV29-1	CSAARGPEETQYF
TRBV28	CASSYTRGQGGNEQFF
TRBV4-1	CASDPGTRSDNEQFF
TRBV6-5	CASSYSASGGGYEQYF
TRBV19	CASTPGTGSSGANVLTF
TRBV4-2	CASSQDRNQPQHF
TRBV6-1	CASQTSGSSYEQYF
TRBV19	CASRLQGEATEAFF
TRBV28	CASSLGTWVTQYF
TRBV29-1	CSVANRLSSYEQYF
TRBV19	CASRGRRTTNEKLFF
TRBV25-1	CASSVGLAGDTEQYF
TRBV4-2	CASSQPEEAFF